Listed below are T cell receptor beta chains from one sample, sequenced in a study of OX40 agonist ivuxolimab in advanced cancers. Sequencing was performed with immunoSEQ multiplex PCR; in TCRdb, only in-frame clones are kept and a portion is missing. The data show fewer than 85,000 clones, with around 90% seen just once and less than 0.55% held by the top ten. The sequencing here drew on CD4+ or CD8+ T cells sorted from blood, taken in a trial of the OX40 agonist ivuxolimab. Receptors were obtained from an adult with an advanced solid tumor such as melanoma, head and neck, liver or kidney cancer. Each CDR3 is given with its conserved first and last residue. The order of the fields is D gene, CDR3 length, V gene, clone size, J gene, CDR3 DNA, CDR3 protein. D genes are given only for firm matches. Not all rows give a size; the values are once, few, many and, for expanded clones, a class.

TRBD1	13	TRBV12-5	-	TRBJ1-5	TGTGCTAGTGGCCCGACAGGGGGGCAGCCCCAGCATTTT	CASGPTGGQPQHF
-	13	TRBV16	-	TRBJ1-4	TGTGCCAGCAGCCGTGGGACGGATGAAAAACTGTTTTTT	CASSRGTDEKLFF
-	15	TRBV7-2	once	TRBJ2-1	TGTGCCAGCAGCTTAGTTGTAAGCTCCTACAATGAGCAGTTCTTC	CASSLVVSSYNEQFF
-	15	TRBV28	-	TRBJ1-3	TGTGCCAGCAGGGGGAGGGCCCGCTCTGGAAACACCATATATTTT	CASRGRARSGNTIYF
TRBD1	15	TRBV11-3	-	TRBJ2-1	TGTGCCAGCAGCTTAGATCGGGACAGGTACAATGAGCAGTTCTTC	CASSLDRDRYNEQFF
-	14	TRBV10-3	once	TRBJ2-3	TGTGCCATCAGTGAGATCTTGGCGACAGATACGCAGTATTTT	CAISEILATDTQYF
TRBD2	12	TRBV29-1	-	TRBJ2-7	TGCAGCGTTAGCGGGGCCCCCTACGAGCAGTACTTC	CSVSGAPYEQYF
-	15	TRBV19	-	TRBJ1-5	TGTGCCAGTACCTCGACAGTTACGGCGAATCAGCCCCAGCATTTT	CASTSTVTANQPQHF
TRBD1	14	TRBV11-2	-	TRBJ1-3	TGTGCCAGCAGCTTACAGCACAGGGGGGACACCATATATTTT	CASSLQHRGDTIYF
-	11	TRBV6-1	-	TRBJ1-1	TGTGCCAGCAGTAGGGACGGGAGAGCTTTCTTT	CASSRDGRAFF
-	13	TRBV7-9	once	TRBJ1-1	TGTGCCAGCAGCTTAATGGGGGCGGTCGAAGCTTTCTTT	CASSLMGAVEAFF
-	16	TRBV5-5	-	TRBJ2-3	TGTGCCAGCAGCTTCCCCCCTTGGACGAGCACAGATACGCAGTATTTT	CASSFPPWTSTDTQYF
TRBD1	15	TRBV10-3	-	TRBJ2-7	TGTGCCATCAGTGAGTGGGGACAGAGCTCCTACGAGCAGTACTTC	CAISEWGQSSYEQYF
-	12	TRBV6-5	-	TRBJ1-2	TGTGCCAGCAGTTACAAATACTATGGCTACACCTTC	CASSYKYYGYTF
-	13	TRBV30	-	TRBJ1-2	TGTGCCTGGAGCGGGGTTGTCGGGTATGGCTACACCTTC	CAWSGVVGYGYTF
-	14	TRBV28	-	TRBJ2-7	TGTGCCAGTCTCAATTCGGACATTGCCTACGAGCAGTACTTC	CASLNSDIAYEQYF
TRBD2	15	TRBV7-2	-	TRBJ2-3	TGTGCCAGCAGCTTATCTAGCGGGAACCCAGATACGCAGTATTTT	CASSLSSGNPDTQYF
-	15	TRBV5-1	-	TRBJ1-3	TGCGCCAGCAGCCCGGGACTCATCTCTGGAAACACCATATATTTT	CASSPGLISGNTIYF
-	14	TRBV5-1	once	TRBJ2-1	TGCGCCAGCAGCTTGGGGGGCGCCTACAATGAGCAGTTCTTC	CASSLGGAYNEQFF
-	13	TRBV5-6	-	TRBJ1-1	TGTGCCAGCAGCTTGGTTAGGGGTTCGGGCGCTTTCTTT	CASSLVRGSGAFF
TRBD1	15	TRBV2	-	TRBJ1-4	TGTGCCAGCAGTATCCGACAGGGGGCGGGTGAAAAACTGTTTTTT	CASSIRQGAGEKLFF
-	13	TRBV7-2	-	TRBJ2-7	TGTGCCAGCAGCTTCACCACAGGGACCGAGCAGTACTTC	CASSFTTGTEQYF
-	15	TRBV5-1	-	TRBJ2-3	TGCGCCAGCAGCTTGGGGAGGGGGAGCACAGATACGCAGTATTTT	CASSLGRGSTDTQYF
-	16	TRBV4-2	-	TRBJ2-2	TGTGCCAGCAGCCCCCACCAAGGGTCGAACACCGGGGAGCTGTTTTTT	CASSPHQGSNTGELFF
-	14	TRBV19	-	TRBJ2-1	TGTGCCAGTAGTACTGCGCAGGGAACCGATGAGCAGTTCTTC	CASSTAQGTDEQFF
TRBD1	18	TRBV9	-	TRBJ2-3	TGTGCCAGCAGCGCCCGGGGACAGGGGGCGGTTGGGGCAGATACGCAGTATTTT	CASSARGQGAVGADTQYF
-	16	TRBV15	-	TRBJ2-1	TGTGCCACCAGCAGAGATGCAGGGGAGACCTACAATGAGCAGTTCTTC	CATSRDAGETYNEQFF
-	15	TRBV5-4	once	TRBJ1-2	TGTGCCAGCACCCTGACGTCAGTCCTTAACTATGGCTACACCTTC	CASTLTSVLNYGYTF
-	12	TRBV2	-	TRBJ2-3	TGTGCCAGCAGTTTACAGGGAGATACGCAGTATTTT	CASSLQGDTQYF
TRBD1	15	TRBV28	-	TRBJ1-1	TGTGCCAGCAGTTTACCTACCGGACCCTCAGGGGGAGCTTTCTTT	CASSLPTGPSGGAFF
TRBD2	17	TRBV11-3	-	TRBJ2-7	TGTGCCAGCAGCTCCGCCCTAGCGGGGGGCCCGTCCTACGAGCAGTACTTC	CASSSALAGGPSYEQYF
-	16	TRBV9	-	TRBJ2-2	TGTGCCAGCAGCGTACGCCCGGACTCGAACACCGGGGAGCTGTTTTTT	CASSVRPDSNTGELFF
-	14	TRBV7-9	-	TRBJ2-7	TGTGCCAGCAGCCCCCAGGGCTTTACCTACGAGCAGTACTTC	CASSPQGFTYEQYF
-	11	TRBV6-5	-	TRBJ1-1	TGTGCCAGCAGTTTGGGTACTGAAGCTTTCTTT	CASSLGTEAFF
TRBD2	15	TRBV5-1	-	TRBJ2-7	TGCGCCAGCAGCCCGGGGACTAGCGGACCTTACGAGCAGTACTTC	CASSPGTSGPYEQYF
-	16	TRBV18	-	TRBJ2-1	TGTGCCAGCTCACCACCGGCTCTGAGGAGCTACAATGAGCAGTTCTTC	CASSPPALRSYNEQFF
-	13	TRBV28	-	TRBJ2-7	TGTGCCAGCACTCAGGGGTACCGCTACGAGCAGTACTTC	CASTQGYRYEQYF